This passage covers 28 T cell receptor beta chains from one sample sequenced in a study of quantifying T cell responses using KT2 cells. For the study at large: cDNA was made from DNase-treated RNA using alpha and beta constant primers.

Each cDNA got a UMI-containing oligo ligated at its 3' end. First-round PCR used around 4 cycles and beta primers RC1.1 and RC1.2 covering TRBC1 and TRBC2. TCRdb independently ran MiXCR on the UMI-ligation and nested PCR reads; one entry per CDR3 protein. Here the sample spans approximately 50,000 distinct CDR3 sequences, under 14% being singletons. The sequenced material came from PBMCs spiked with cells of the T cell clone KT2. The receptors come from a human donor.

The chain is built from TRBV7-8 and TRBJ2-3; 11 bases line up with TRBD2. Germline V gene sequence: CDR1 SGHVS, CDR2 FQNEAQ. After removal of 3 bases from V and 4 bases from J, the junction contained 6 bases not matched to a gene. This CDR3 is built from 16 residues. The CDR3 DNA sequence: TGTGCCAGCAGCTTCGGACTAGCGGGTTCGGCAGATACGCAGTATTTT. Its translation: CASSFGLAGSADTQYF. Supplemented by reference TRBV7-8 and TRBJ2-3, the full variable domain reads GAGVSQSPRYKVAKRGQDVALRCDPISGHVSLFWYQQALGQGPEFLTYFQNEAQLDKSGLPSDRFFAERPEGSVSTLKIQRTQQEDSAVYLCASSFGLAGSADTQYFGPGTRLTVL.

This clonotype was detected many times. This chain links TRBV6-2 or TRBV6-3 with TRBJ2-3; 12 positions match TRBD1. Per the germline V gene, CDR1 is MNHEY and CDR2 is SVGEGT. J gave up 2 bases and V 2 bases, and 8 bases lay outside the gene matches. This CDR3 is built from 18 residues. The CDR3 nucleotides are TGTGCCAGCAGTTACCGGGACAGGGGGCGACAGCACACAGATACGCAGTATTTT. This translates into CASSYRDRGRQHTDTQYF.

This clonotype has ten or more counts. The chain is built from TRBV18 and TRBJ2-2; no reliable D call. Trimming cost V 6 bases and J 1 base, with 12 bases left between them. Per the germline V gene, CDR1 is KGHSH and CDR2 is LQKENI. The CDR3 length is 15 residues. The CDR3 region is CASSSVKGNTGELFF. CDR3 coding DNA: TGTGCCAGCTCTTCAGTTAAGGGGAACACCGGGGAGCTGTTTTTT.

This clonotype was observed at least ten times. The chain has TRBV29-1 and TRBJ1-2; D is uncertain. V was trimmed by 4 bases and J by 2 bases, leaving 8 bases between them. The CDR3 length is 12 residues. The germline V gene encodes CDR1 SQVTM and CDR2 ANQGSEA. CDR3 sequence reads: CSVGRSNYGYTF. CDR3 bases: TGCAGCGTTGGGCGGAGCAACTATGGCTACACCTTC.

This clonotype was detected many times. The chain carries TRBV30 and TRBJ2-7; D might be TRBD1 (6 bases). The CDR3 has 13 amino acids. Germline lookup yields CDR1 GTSNPN and CDR2 SVGIG (reference sequence). Trimming shortened V by 4 bases and J by 1 base, and 11 bases separated the two germline ends. The CDR3 loop is CAWTWTESYEQYF. The CDR3 DNA is TGTGCCTGGACTTGGACAGAATCCTACGAGCAGTACTTC.

This clonotype was observed a few times. The rearrangement uses TRBV6-5 and TRBJ2-1; 14 bases match TRBD2. The germline gives CDR1 MNHEY, CDR2 SVGAGI. V lost 0 bases to trimming and J lost 2 bases; unmatched junction nucleotides: 3. This CDR3 comprises 18 residues. The chain's CDR3 is CASSYSGTSGGTYNEQFF. Here the CDR3 DNA reads TGTGCCAGCAGTTACTCGGGGACTAGCGGGGGAACCTACAATGAGCAGTTCTTC.

This clonotype was recorded once. The chain uses TRBV15 and TRBJ1-5; D gene unclear. The germline V gene encodes CDR1 LNHNV and CDR2 YYDKDF (reference sequence). V lost 6 bases and J lost 7, with 13 bases in between. The CDR3 consists of 13 residues. The CDR3 sequence: CATSLEFRQPQHF. The CDR3 DNA follows: TGTGCCACCAGTTTAGAGTTTCGGCAGCCCCAGCATTTT.

This clonotype showed up many times. V usage is TRBV29-1 and J usage is TRBJ2-7; the D gene is possibly TRBD1 (5 bases). Per germline, CDR1 SQVTM and CDR2 ANQGSEA. Trimming took off 0 bases at V and 2 bases at J, with 8 bases between the two ends. CDR3 length: 13 residues. The CDR3 loop is CSVEEGRTYEQYF. The CDR3, as DNA: TGCAGCGTTGAAGAGGGGCGGACCTACGAGCAGTACTTC.

The V and J genes are TRBV20-1 and TRBJ2-3; tentative D call: TRBD1 (5 bases). This CDR3 has 11 amino acids. CDR1 DFQATT and CDR2 SNEGSKA come from the germline V gene (reference sequence). V lost 3 bases and J 5 bases, leaving 6 bases between the germline ends. The CDR3 nucleotides are TGCAGTGCTAGGGACATAGATACGCAGTATTTT. Amino acid sequence: CSARDIDTQYF.

The rearrangement links TRBV9 to TRBJ2-7; D is possibly TRBD2 (6 bases). The germline V and J ends were trimmed by 0 bases and 4 bases, with 11 bases remaining between them. The CDR3 runs to 14 residues. CDR1 is SGDLS, CDR2 YYNGEE, per germline. The CDR3 region has the DNA TGTGCCAGCAGCGTAGTGGCTAGCGCATACGAGCAGTACTTC. This codes for CASSVVASAYEQYF.

The chain joins TRBV27 to TRBJ1-1, with TRBD1 matching over 7 bases. Germline trimming cut 2 bases from V and 4 bases from J; bases unmatched to any gene: 1. The germline CDR1 and CDR2 sequences are MNHEY and SMNVEV (reference sequence). The length of the CDR3 is 13 residues. In nucleotides, the CDR3 is TGTGCCAGCAGTTTACAGGGGGGCACTGAAGCTTTCTTT. Translation gives CASSLQGGTEAFF.

This clonotype was detected ten times or more. The V call is TRBV5-6, the J call TRBJ2-1, with D hard to call. Germline loops: CDR1 SGHDT, CDR2 YYEEEE. The CDR3 is made up of 16 amino acids. Trimming removed 4 bases from V and 8 bases from J, with 22 bases in between. The CDR3 sequence: CASSDPRRLSVDEQFF. CDR3 coding DNA: TGTGCCAGCAGCGACCCACGCAGATTGTCCGTGGATGAGCAGTTCTTC.

By sample share, this clonotype is medium-sized (0.01 to 0.1%). The chain is built from TRBV20-1 and TRBJ2-7; TRBD1 matches 11 bases. The CDR3 has 14 amino acids. The V gene's germline CDR1 is DFQATT and CDR2 SNEGSKA (reference sequence). Unmatched junction bases numbered 8, after V lost 7 bases and J lost 3 bases. DNA for the CDR3: TGCAGTGTGAAACCGGGACAGGGGGACTACGAGCAGTACTTC. Its protein product is CSVKPGQGDYEQYF.

By proportion, this clonotype is medium-sized. This chain uses TRBV20-1 with TRBJ2-7, with 8 bases aligning to TRBD2. Germline values: CDR1 DFQATT, CDR2 SNEGSKA (reference sequence). Trimming took 3 bases from V and 6 from J; bases not matched to a gene: 7. There are 13 residues in the CDR3. The DNA of the CDR3 is TGCAGTGCTAGGGGTAGCGGGGAACTCGAGCAGTACTTC. Encoded protein: CSARGSGELEQYF.

The gene calls are TRBV4-1 and TRBJ1-1; 8 nucleotides line up with TRBD1. The V segment lost 0 bases and the J segment 4 bases; nucleotides outside the gene matches: 4. CDR3 length: 15 amino acids. Per germline, CDR1 MGHRA and CDR2 YSYEKL. For the CDR3, the DNA is TGCGCCAGCAGCCAAGATCCAGGGGGCCTCACTGAAGCTTTCTTT. Its protein product is CASSQDPGGLTEAFF.

This clonotype was seen a few times. V usage is TRBV6-2 or TRBV6-3 and J usage is TRBJ2-7, with 7 bases fitting TRBD1. The CDR3 length is 12 residues. V lost 5 bases, J lost 3 bases, and 1 base stayed unmatched. Per germline, CDR1 MNHEY and CDR2 SVGEGT. As DNA, the CDR3 is TGTGCCAGCAGTCGACAGGGCTACGAGCAGTACTTC. Its translation: CASSRQGYEQYF.

This clonotype came up many times. V is TRBV11-3 and J is TRBJ2-3; 12 bases are a match to TRBD2. With V trimmed by 3 bases and J by 2 bases, 9 bases remained unmatched. Germline assignment: CDR1 SGHNT and CDR2 YENEEA. The CDR3 runs to 18 residues. The CDR3 DNA follows: TGTGCCAGCAGCTTGGGGAGACTAGCGGGGGCCCCCACAGATACGCAGTATTTT. It encodes CASSLGRLAGAPTDTQYF.

The chain has TRBV20-1 and TRBJ1-2; D is unclear. V gave up 3 bases and J gave up 2 bases, with 13 bases separating them. The CDR3 covers 14 residues. Germline CDR1 and CDR2: DFQATT and SNEGSKA (reference sequence). The CDR3 loop reads CSASLKGRNYGYTF. The CDR3 DNA follows: TGCAGTGCTAGTTTAAAAGGACGGAACTATGGCTACACCTTC.

The chain joins TRBV3-1 to TRBJ2-1; TRBD2 aligns across 15 bases. CDR3 length: 16 amino acids. The germline V gene encodes CDR1 LGHDT and CDR2 YNNKEL (reference sequence). Losses at the gene ends were 11 bases for V and 6 bases for J; bases not matched to a gene: 11. The CDR3 coding sequence is TGTGCCTCAGGACTAGCGGGGGGGCGAGGCCTCAATGAGCAGTTCTTC. This sequence encodes CASGLAGGRGLNEQFF.

Only a few counts were recorded for this clonotype. At one end the junction does not follow the germline gene, possibly because of a read error. The genes are TRBV29-1 and TRBJ1-2; 9 bases match TRBD1. The CDR3 extends over 14 amino acids. The germline gives CDR1 SQVTM, CDR2 ANQGSEA. CDR3 coding DNA: TGCAGCGTACACCCGGGACAGGGTAACCATGGCTACACCTTC. Protein: CSVHPGQGNHGYTF. The variable domain in full, completed from reference TRBV29-1 and TRBJ1-2, reads SAVISQKPSRDICQRGTSLTIQCQVDSQVTMMFWYRQQPGQSLTLIATANQGSEATYESGFVIDKFPISRPNLTFSTLTVSNMSPEDSSIYLCSVHPGQGNHGYTFGSGTRLTVV.

This clonotype was observed a single time. This chain connects TRBV20-1 to TRBJ1-5; TRBD1 is a possible D gene (6 bases). The CDR3 is made up of 13 amino acids. CDR1 is DFQATT and CDR2 is SNEGSKA in the germline V gene (reference sequence). CDR3 amino acids: CRGDTAPNQPQHF. CDR3 coding DNA: TGCAGGGGGGACACCGCCCCAAATCAGCCCCAGCATTTT.

The chain has TRBV25-1 and TRBJ2-3; D is perhaps TRBD1 or TRBD2 (5 bases each). This CDR3 spans 15 amino acids. The V gene's germline CDR1 is MGHDK and CDR2 SYGVNS. The V end lost 4 bases, the J end lost 6 bases, and 17 bases lay between the germline ends. Here the CDR3 reads CASSAPGTLLDTQYF. The CDR3 DNA reads as TGTGCCAGCAGTGCTCCCGGGACCCTCTTGGATACGCAGTATTTT. The full variable domain, completed using reference TRBV25-1 and TRBJ2-3, is EADIYQTPRYLVIGTGKKITLECSQTMGHDKMYWYQQDPGMELHLIHYSYGVNSTEKGDLSSESTVSRIRTEHFPLTLESARPSHTSQYLCASSAPGTLLDTQYFGPGTRLTVL.

This clonotype was found many times. The rearrangement joins TRBV3-1 to TRBJ2-7; no clear D gene. The V end lost 2 bases, the J end lost 8 bases, and 13 bases lay between the germline ends. The CDR3 spans 13 residues. Germline loops: CDR1 LGHDT, CDR2 YNNKEL (reference sequence). This CDR3 is CASSQLGPDKQYF. CDR3 bases: TGTGCCAGCAGCCAATTAGGACCCGATAAGCAGTACTTC.

This clonotype was picked up many times. The chain joins TRBV20-1 to TRBJ2-3; D ambiguous. Germline V lookup: CDR1 DFQATT, CDR2 SNEGSKA (reference sequence). The ends were cut back, 7 bases at V and 4 bases at J, with 15 bases in the middle. CDR3 size: 13 residues. CDR3 sequence: CSEDGGSADTQYF. The CDR3 nucleotides read TGCAGTGAGGACGGTGGCTCAGCAGATACGCAGTATTTT.

V gene TRBV27 combines with J gene TRBJ2-3; D is perhaps TRBD1 (6 bases). The V gene's germline CDR1 is MNHEY and CDR2 SMNVEV (reference sequence). The V end lost 4 bases, the J end lost 4 bases, and 18 bases lay between the germline ends. The CDR3 extends over 16 amino acids. For the CDR3, the DNA is TGTGCCAGCAGTTGGTCCCCGGCAGGGGTAGCAGATACGCAGTATTTT. It specifies CASSWSPAGVADTQYF.

This clonotype was seen more than once but under ten times. The gene calls are TRBV27 and TRBJ1-1, with 10 bases that match TRBD1. This CDR3 is built from 14 residues. The V gene's germline CDR1 is MNHEY and CDR2 SMNVEV (reference sequence). J gave up 7 bases and V 6 bases, and 8 bases lay outside the gene matches. CDR3 loop: CASSKRQGANEAFF. In DNA, the CDR3 is TGTGCCAGCAGCAAACGACAGGGGGCGAATGAAGCTTTCTTT.

This clonotype occurred many times. The chain uses TRBV11-2 and TRBJ2-7; D unclear. CDR1 and CDR2 (germline): SGHAT, FQNNGV. Trimming took off 5 bases at V and 3 bases at J, with 8 bases between the two ends. The CDR3 length is 12 residues. CDR3 amino acids: CASSPPSYEQYF. CDR3 nucleotides: TGTGCCAGCAGCCCCCCAAGCTACGAGCAGTACTTC.

The chain combines TRBV7-8 with TRBJ1-1; 8 nucleotides match TRBD1. The CDR3 has 18 residues. Germline-derived CDR1 and CDR2 are SGHVS and FQNEAQ. Trimming at V came to 5 bases and at J to 4 bases, leaving 18 bases not matched to a gene. The CDR3 spells CASSRTLPGGRLGTEAFF. Here the CDR3 DNA reads TGTGCCAGCAGCCGTACTCTACCAGGGGGCAGGCTGGGCACTGAAGCTTTCTTT. The variable domain in full, completed from reference TRBV7-8 and TRBJ1-1, reads GAGVSQSPRYKVAKRGQDVALRCDPISGHVSLFWYQQALGQGPEFLTYFQNEAQLDKSGLPSDRFFAERPEGSVSTLKIQRTQQEDSAVYLCASSRTLPGGRLGTEAFFGQGTRLTVV.